The next 14 T cell receptor beta chains were all read from a single sample in a study of cytotoxic CD8 clonotypes in ibrutinib-treated CLL. TCRdb's copy holds only in-frame clones and misses some; the assay was immunoSEQ multiplex PCR. This table has about 6,700 clones, 60% to 80% appearing once. The input for sequencing was PBMCs, taken before ibrutinib treatment. These receptors were taken from a human donor with chronic lymphocytic leukemia.

V is TRBV18 and J is TRBJ2-2, with 10 bases identical to TRBD1. In germline, CDR1 is KGHSH, CDR2 LQKENI. This CDR3 spans 16 amino acids. Trimming at V came to 6 bases and at J to 7 bases, leaving 11 bases not matched to a gene. CDR3 DNA: TGTGCCAGCTCGCCAACCCTGACAGGGGGCGGCGGGGAGCTGTTTTTT. This encodes CASSPTLTGGGGELFF.

The CDR3 loop is CASSYSPGAPYNEQFF. The CDR3 coding sequence is TGTGCCAGCAGTTACTCGCCGGGAGCCCCCTACAATGAGCAGTTCTTC. V usage is TRBV6-6 and J usage is TRBJ2-1; possibly TRBD2 for D (6 bases). V lost 0 bases and J lost 2, with 11 bases in between. Germline CDR1 is MNHNY and CDR2 is SVGAGI (reference sequence). This CDR3 is built from 16 residues.

The V and J genes are TRBV11-2 and TRBJ2-1; 7 positions agree with TRBD1. V lost 6 bases, J lost 7 bases, and 6 bases stayed unmatched. Germline V gene data show CDR1 as SGHAT and CDR2 as FQNNGV. This CDR3 spans 13 amino acids. The CDR3 reads CASRPTGKNEQFF. In DNA form, the CDR3 reads TGTGCCAGCAGGCCGACAGGGAAAAATGAGCAGTTCTTC.

The chain combines TRBV19 with TRBJ2-1; 10 nucleotides align to TRBD2. V was clipped by 0 bases and J by 5 bases; unmatched bases: 4. From germline, CDR1 is LNHDA and CDR2 SQIVND (reference sequence). The CDR3 loop spans 16 amino acids. The CDR3 sequence: CASSIEGLAVNNEQFF. The CDR3 nucleotides are TGTGCCAGTAGTATAGAAGGACTAGCGGTTAACAATGAGCAGTTCTTC.

The chain uses TRBV10-3 and TRBJ2-7, with TRBD1 matching 7 bases. Germline V gene sequence: CDR1 ENHRY, CDR2 SYGVKD. The V segment lost 5 bases and the J segment 3 bases; nucleotides outside the gene matches: 10. CDR3 length: 15 residues. DNA of the CDR3: TGTGCCATCAGTAATTCCGGGACAGCCTTCTACGAGCAGTACTTC. It translates to CAISNSGTAFYEQYF.

The chain couples TRBV12-5 to TRBJ2-3; the D gene is possibly TRBD2 (5 bases). The CDR3 totals 17 residues. Trimming took 6 bases from V and 0 from J, leaving 19 bases between them. Germline V gives CDR1 LGHNT, CDR2 FRNRAP. CDR3 protein: CASGPGRLSGSTDTQYF. CDR3 nucleotides: TGTGCTAGTGGCCCGGGTCGACTCTCGGGGAGCACAGATACGCAGTATTTT.

The V and J genes are TRBV14 and TRBJ2-4, with TRBD1 as a possible D gene (6 bases). Germline CDR1 SGHDN, CDR2 FVKESK. The CDR3 has 13 amino acids. The V end was cut by 5 bases, the J end by 8 bases, with 13 bases between. CDR3 residues: CASSSNRAYIQYF. The CDR3 DNA reads TGTGCCAGCAGCTCTAACAGGGCTTACATTCAGTACTTC.

This chain joins TRBV28 and TRBJ1-3; D remains unclear. CDR1 is MDHEN, CDR2 SYDVKM, per germline. Deletions cut 3 bases from V and 0 bases from J, with 9 bases between. The CDR3 has 15 residues. This CDR3 is CASSFGQPSGNTIYF. The CDR3 DNA reads TGTGCCAGCAGTTTTGGGCAACCCTCTGGAAACACCATATATTTT.

This chain links TRBV27 with TRBJ2-3, with D perhaps assigned TRBD1 or TRBD2 (5 bases each). The V gene's germline CDR1 is MNHEY and CDR2 SMNVEV (reference sequence). The CDR3 has 15 amino acids. The ends were cut back, 6 bases at V and 3 bases at J, with 16 bases in the middle. The CDR3 bases are TGTGCCAGCAGCATGCGGTCTTGGGGGACAGATACGCAGTATTTT. Residues: CASSMRSWGTDTQYF.

CDR3 bases: TGCGCCAGCAGCTCGTCCCGGGACAGGGGAGGCACCTACGAGCAGTACTTC. It specifies CASSSSRDRGGTYEQYF. This chain connects TRBV5-1 to TRBJ2-7, with 10 bases matching TRBD1. The CDR3 contains 17 residues. CDR1 is SGHRS, CDR2 YFSETQ, per germline. V shed 3 bases and J 2 bases; nucleotides not matched to a gene: 11.

The chain employs TRBV28 and TRBJ2-3; D remains ambiguous. The V gene lost 3 bases and the J gene lost 6 bases, with 1 base spanning the gap. The CDR3 has 10 amino acids. Germline loops: CDR1 MDHEN, CDR2 SYDVKM. CDR3 loop: CASSLDTQYF. The CDR3 DNA reads TGTGCCAGCAGTTTGGATACGCAGTATTTT. Together with reference TRBV28 and TRBJ2-3, the CDR3 gives the full variable domain: DVKVTQSSRYLVKRTGEKVFLECVQDMDHENMFWYRQDPGLGLRLIYFSYDVKMKEKGDIPEGYSVSREKKERFSLILESASTNQTSMYLCASSLDTQYFGPGTRLTVL.

The chain uses TRBV14 and TRBJ1-2; possibly TRBD1 for D (5 bases). This CDR3 comprises 15 residues. Trimming cost V 3 bases and J 4 bases, with 15 bases left between them. Germline CDR1 is SGHDN and CDR2 is FVKESK. CDR3 coding DNA: TGTGCCAGCAGCCAGGTCGAGACGGGGGGCTATGGCTACACCTTC. Its translation is CASSQVETGGYGYTF.

The V gene is TRBV27, the J gene TRBJ1-6, with TRBD1 matching over 7 bases. CDR1 MNHEY and CDR2 SMNVEV come from the germline V gene (reference sequence). Germline trimming cut 7 bases from V and 5 bases from J; bases unmatched to any gene: 5. The length of the CDR3 is 14 residues. The CDR3 coding sequence is TGTGCCAGCACCCGGACAGGTCATAATTCACCCCTCCACTTT. Protein product: CASTRTGHNSPLHF.

This clone was picked up a small number of times. This chain uses TRBV4-1 with TRBJ2-1; 11 bases map to TRBD2. The junction had 4 bases not matched to a gene; V was cut back by 0 bases and J by 6 bases. This CDR3 comprises 16 residues. Germline lookup yields CDR1 MGHRA and CDR2 YSYEKL. This CDR3 reads CASSQDWLAGGNEQFF. The DNA for the CDR3 is TGCGCCAGCAGCCAAGATTGGCTAGCGGGGGGCAATGAGCAGTTCTTC.